The 27 T cell receptor beta chains below all came from one sample that was sequenced in a study of cytomegalovirus exposure and HLA in healthy donors. It was with 60 Vbeta and 13 Jbeta primers that the PCR ran. Libraries were prepared by immunoSEQ multiplex PCR; TCRdb keeps only in-frame clonotypes and omits some of them. This sample has about 120,000 clones; approximately 80% occur once, and the top ten carry under 1.5%. Source material: PBMCs. The receptors here all came from a female donor in good health and CMV-seronegative.

The CDR3 loop is CASSDASGSGETQYF. CDR3 nucleotides: TGTGCCAGCAGTGATGCTAGCGGGAGCGGCGAGACCCAGTACTTC. The chain is built from TRBV6-1 and TRBJ2-5; 10 nucleotides agree with TRBD2. Germline CDR1 is MNHNS and CDR2 is SASEGT. V shed 3 bases and J 5 bases; nucleotides not matched to a gene: 6. The CDR3 runs 15 residues.

This clone appeared a single time. This chain joins TRBV4-2 and TRBJ2-7, with 10 bases matching TRBD2. This CDR3 is built from 16 residues. Germline CDR1 and CDR2: LGHNA and YNFKEQ. With V trimmed by 0 bases and J by 0 bases, 2 bases remained unmatched. CDR3 sequence reads: CASSQEAGGISYEQYF. CDR3 DNA sequence: TGTGCCAGCAGCCAAGAAGCGGGAGGGATCTCCTACGAGCAGTACTTC.

This clone was found once. J is TRBJ1-4 and V is TRBV25-1, with no clear D. The CDR3 spans 15 residues. The V gene lost 1 base and the J gene lost 5 bases, with 11 bases spanning the gap. In germline, CDR1 is MGHDK, CDR2 SYGVNS. Written as DNA, the CDR3 is TGTGCCAGCAGTGAATGGAGGGAAGTAAATGAAAAACTGTTTTTT. It specifies CASSEWREVNEKLFF.

The chain joins TRBV4-3 to TRBJ2-7; possibly TRBD2 for D (5 bases). Germline CDR1 and CDR2: LGHNA and YSLEER. V dropped 0 bases and J dropped 4 bases, with 13 bases sitting between them. This CDR3 is built from 15 residues. The CDR3 protein is CASSQDPGNRYEQYF. The CDR3 DNA is TGCGCCAGCAGCCAAGATCCGGGGAACCGATACGAGCAGTACTTC.

The chain has TRBV28 and TRBJ1-5; TRBD1 matches at 8 bases. V was clipped by 2 bases and J by 4 bases; unmatched bases: 7. The CDR3 covers 16 residues. Germline V CDR1 and CDR2: MDHEN, SYDVKM. The CDR3 protein is CASSLTRTGYNQPQHF. DNA of the CDR3: TGTGCCAGCAGTTTAACCCGGACAGGGTATAATCAGCCCCAGCATTTT.

The chain recombines TRBV28 with TRBJ2-7; D call uncertain. Germline loops: CDR1 MDHEN, CDR2 SYDVKM. This CDR3 contains 12 residues. Trimming stripped 3 bases from V and 5 bases from J, with 8 bases between. DNA for the CDR3: TGTGCCAGCAGTTTGGCCCCCCACGAGCAGTACTTC. This gives the protein CASSLAPHEQYF.

This chain connects TRBV27 to TRBJ2-7, with TRBD2 identical over 7 bases. V lost 7 bases, J lost 0 bases, and 6 bases stayed unmatched. The CDR3 runs to 14 residues. The germline CDR1 and CDR2 sequences are MNHEY and SMNVEV (reference sequence). The CDR3 DNA is TGTGCCAGCACCCCAGCGGGGAACTCCTACGAGCAGTACTTC. Amino acids: CASTPAGNSYEQYF.

The V gene is TRBV11-3, the J gene TRBJ2-2, with D uncertain. The CDR3 runs to 13 residues. V lost 4 bases to trimming and J lost 6 bases, with 9 bases between them. Germline V CDR1 and CDR2: SGHNT, YENEEA. The CDR3 nucleotides read TGTGCCAGCAGCTCGGGTCTAGCCGGGGAGCTGTTTTTT. It translates to CASSSGLAGELFF.

This clone was observed a single time. The sample contains more than one DNA sequence encoding this CDR3. The chain links TRBV28 to TRBJ2-7, with D possibly matching TRBD1 (6 bases). The CDR3 contains 13 residues. Germline CDR1 and CDR2: MDHEN and SYDVKM. V was cut by 3 bases and J by 1 base, with 7 bases left in between. CDR3: CASSLGQSYEQYF. The CDR3, as DNA: TGTGCCAGCAGTTTGGGACAATCCTACGAGCAGTACTTC.

DNA of the CDR3: TGTGCCTGGGGGGCGACAGGGGAGGGGCTCGCAGATACGCAGTATTTT. Translated, it gives CAWGATGEGLADTQYF. The V call is TRBV30, the J call TRBJ2-3; D perhaps matches TRBD1 (8 bases). V was shortened by 5 bases and J by 4 bases, with 22 bases between the two germline ends. Germline V CDR1 and CDR2: GTSNPN, SVGIG (reference sequence). The CDR3 totals 16 residues.

The chain carries TRBV9 and TRBJ2-3; TRBD2 might be the D (5 bases). Trimming removed 0 bases from V and 2 bases from J, with 7 bases in between. The germline gives CDR1 SGDLS, CDR2 YYNGEE. CDR3 length: 14 residues. The CDR3 DNA sequence: TGTGCCAGCAGCGTAGGAGGGCCCACAGATACGCAGTATTTT. The encoded protein is CASSVGGPTDTQYF.

The chain combines TRBV13 with TRBJ2-1; 8 bases line up with TRBD2. The CDR3 sequence is 16 residues long. Germline CDR1 and CDR2: PRHDT and FYEKMQ (reference sequence). V was clipped by 0 bases and J by 8 bases; unmatched bases: 9. DNA of the CDR3: TGTGCCAGCAGCTTAGGCCGTGGCGGGAGGCTGTATGAGCAGTTCTTC. Translation: CASSLGRGGRLYEQFF.

The chain joins TRBV5-1 to TRBJ1-1; no definite D call. V gave up 0 bases and J gave up 2 bases, with 5 bases separating them. This CDR3 comprises 13 residues. The V gene's germline CDR1 is SGHRS and CDR2 YFSETQ. The DNA of the CDR3 is TGCGCCAGCAGCTTGGTCCCTAACACTGAAGCTTTCTTT. Its translation: CASSLVPNTEAFF. The full variable domain, with the rest looked up from reference TRBV5-1 and TRBJ1-1, is KAGVTQTPRYLIKTRGQQVTLSCSPISGHRSVSWYQQTPGQGLQFLFEYFSETQRNKGNFPGRFSGRQFSNSRSEMNVSTLELGDSALYLCASSLVPNTEAFFGQGTRLTVV.

The chain employs TRBV18 and TRBJ1-2, with 10 bases that match TRBD1. J was trimmed by 5 bases and V by 3 bases; bases with no gene match: 0. Germline V gene lookup returns CDR1 KGHSH and CDR2 LQKENI. This CDR3 is built from 13 residues. The CDR3 loop reads CASSPGQGYGYTF. The CDR3 DNA is TGTGCCAGCTCACCGGGACAGGGGTATGGCTACACCTTC.

This chain connects TRBV19 to TRBJ1-5, with TRBD1 matching over 7 bases. The length of the CDR3 is 15 residues. Germline V gene sequence: CDR1 LNHDA, CDR2 SQIVND (reference sequence). Trimming removed 7 bases from V and 5 bases from J; junction bases left unmatched: 11. The CDR3 nucleotides are TGTGCCAGTACCATCACCCCAGGGGGGCATCAGCCCCAGCATTTT. It translates to CASTITPGGHQPQHF.

This clone has just a few counts. This chain uses TRBV28 with TRBJ2-3; the match to TRBD2 covers 9 bases. V trimming: 3 bases; J trimming: 5 bases; junction bases outside the gene matches: 24. CDR1 is MDHEN, CDR2 SYDVKM, per germline. The CDR3 covers 21 residues. This CDR3 is CASSFFLVWREGRVSGDTQYF. The CDR3 nucleotides are TGTGCCAGCAGTTTTTTTCTTGTCTGGCGGGAGGGCCGGGTTTCGGGAGATACGCAGTATTTT.

This clone was counted between two and nine times. V is TRBV28 and J is TRBJ1-5, with TRBD1 as a possible D gene (5 bases). Germline V lookup: CDR1 MDHEN, CDR2 SYDVKM. Trimming took 5 bases from V and 5 from J, leaving 16 bases between them. The CDR3 covers 15 residues. The DNA of the CDR3 is TGTGCCAGCAGTACCCCTTGGGGGGGGTATCAGCCCCAGCATTTT. Translating it yields CASSTPWGGYQPQHF.

The chain combines TRBV28 with TRBJ1-2; 9 bases fit TRBD1. The V gene's germline CDR1 is MDHEN and CDR2 SYDVKM. The CDR3 contains 13 residues. V lost 5 bases and J lost 4; bases outside the gene matches: 2. DNA of the CDR3: TGTGCCAGCAGTAGGACAGGGGCCTATGGCTACACCTTC. Amino acids: CASSRTGAYGYTF.

The V gene is TRBV5-4, the J gene TRBJ1-1; unclear D gene. Germline loops: CDR1 SGHNT, CDR2 YYREEE (reference sequence). The CDR3 consists of 14 residues. V shed 1 base and J shed 3 bases, with 10 bases lying between them. DNA of the CDR3: TGTGCCAGCAGCTTGAGGAGTAGCTACACTGAAGCTTTCTTT. This gives the protein CASSLRSSYTEAFF.

This clone has just one count. The V and J genes are TRBV5-5 and TRBJ1-5, with 7 bases that match TRBD1. With V trimmed by 4 bases and J by 6 bases, 4 bases remained unmatched. The CDR3 is 13 residues long. Germline CDR1 SGHKS, CDR2 YYEKEE (reference sequence). Written as DNA, the CDR3 is TGTGCCAGCAGCCCGACAGGGTCTCAGCCCCAGCATTTT. This sequence encodes CASSPTGSQPQHF.

The chain uses TRBV9 and TRBJ2-6, with D perhaps matching TRBD2 (6 bases). CDR1 and CDR2 (germline): SGDLS, YYNGEE. The CDR3 is made up of 17 amino acids. Trimming left V 1 base short and J 0 bases short, with 11 bases between. CDR3 protein: CASSVTRGVSGANVLTF. CDR3 DNA sequence: TGTGCCAGCAGCGTAACCCGCGGGGTCTCTGGGGCCAACGTCCTGACTTTC.

This clone was counted once. This rearrangement joins TRBV29-1 to TRBJ2-3; D uncertain. This CDR3 is 10 amino acids long. Trimming took 5 bases from V and 6 from J, leaving 6 bases between them. Germline assignment: CDR1 SQVTM and CDR2 ANQGSEA. CDR3 sequence: CSVYGDTQYF. CDR3 nucleotide sequence: TGCAGCGTTTACGGGGATACGCAGTATTTT.

The chain joins TRBV27 to TRBJ2-5; D is perhaps TRBD1 (6 bases). V shed 4 bases and J shed 7 bases, with 13 bases lying between them. The CDR3 runs 13 residues. Germline CDR1 reads MNHEY; CDR2 reads SMNVEV (reference sequence). CDR3 protein: CASSSTGIGTQYF. For the CDR3, the DNA is TGTGCCAGCAGTTCGACAGGTATTGGGACCCAGTACTTC.

V and J are TRBV30 and TRBJ1-2; TRBD1 is a possible D gene (5 bases). The CDR3 contains 15 residues. Trimming removed 2 bases at V and 1 base at J, with 14 bases between. Germline CDR1 and CDR2: GTSNPN and SVGIG (reference sequence). In DNA, the CDR3 is TGTGCCTGGAGTCGGGACTTAAAGATTAACTATGGCTACACCTTC. Protein sequence: CAWSRDLKINYGYTF.

The CDR3 region has the DNA TGTGCCAGCAGTTACGGAGGGGCGAGGACAGATACGCAGTATTTT. Its protein is CASSYGGARTDTQYF. V is TRBV6-5 and J is TRBJ2-3; D perhaps matches TRBD2 (6 bases). Trimming left V 2 bases short and J 3 bases short, with 12 bases between. The CDR3 length is 15 residues. Germline V gene lookup returns CDR1 MNHEY and CDR2 SVGAGI.

The V call is TRBV1, the J call TRBJ2-5; the table's D call TRBD2 went unverified against the DNA. The J call may be faulty, since TRBJ2-7 better matches the DNA end. TRBV1 is noted as a pseudogene. This CDR3 has 16 amino acids. For the CDR3, the DNA is TGCACCAGCAGCCCCCCTCTAGCGGAAAGCTCCTACGAGCAGTACTTC. Its protein product is CTSSPPLAESSYEQYF.

This chain links TRBV18 with TRBJ1-1; D perhaps matches TRBD1 (6 bases). V dropped 5 bases and J dropped 1 base, with 11 bases sitting between them. The CDR3 consists of 14 residues. The V gene's germline CDR1 is KGHSH and CDR2 LQKENI. The DNA of the CDR3 is TGTGCCAGCTCATCTCCGGGACAGAACACTGAAGCTTTCTTT. As protein: CASSSPGQNTEAFF.